This entry lists 5 T cell receptor beta chains sequenced from one sample in a study of cytomegalovirus exposure and HLA in healthy donors. The PCR contained 60 Vbeta and 13 Jbeta primers. Libraries were prepared by immunoSEQ multiplex PCR; TCRdb keeps only in-frame clonotypes and omits some of them. This table holds just over 150,000 clones. The source material was PBMCs. The origin of the receptors is a man aged 25-45 years in good health and CMV-seronegative.

The rearrangement joins TRBV7-9 to TRBJ1-5, with no clear D. The V gene lost 3 bases and the J gene lost 7 bases, with 16 bases spanning the gap. CDR3 length: 15 amino acids. Germline CDR1 reads SEHNR; CDR2 reads FQNEAQ (reference sequence). CDR3 residues: CASSFGPGVGQPQHF. CDR3 DNA sequence: TGTGCCAGCAGCTTTGGACCCGGGGTAGGACAGCCCCAGCATTTT.

The V gene is TRBV5-4, the J gene TRBJ2-3; no firm D call. This CDR3 region has 13 residues. The ends were cut back, 4 bases at V and 2 bases at J, with 8 bases in the middle. Germline CDR1 and CDR2: SGHNT and YYREEE (reference sequence). Here the CDR3 reads CASSPYSTDTQYF. The CDR3 region has the DNA TGTGCCAGCAGCCCCTACTCCACAGATACGCAGTATTTT.

The chain employs TRBV27 and TRBJ2-5, with TRBD1 as a possible D gene (5 bases). Per the germline V gene, CDR1 is MNHEY and CDR2 is SMNVEV (reference sequence). The CDR3 runs 14 residues. With 5 bases removed from V and 2 bases from J, the gap between germline ends came to 12 bases. In DNA form, the CDR3 reads TGTGCCAGCAGTACCAGGGATAATCAAGAGACCCAGTACTTC. This sequence encodes CASSTRDNQETQYF.

The chain recombines TRBV28 with TRBJ2-7; 8 bases match TRBD2. Losses at the gene ends were 6 bases for V and 4 bases for J; bases not matched to a gene: 14. Germline V gene data show CDR1 as MDHEN and CDR2 as SYDVKM. The CDR3 loop spans 16 amino acids. CDR3 loop: CASRRRGGTHPYEQYF. The CDR3 nucleotides are TGTGCCAGCAGGCGTCGGGGGGGGACCCATCCTTACGAGCAGTACTTC.

The chain is built from TRBV27 and TRBJ1-1; D is undetermined. V was trimmed by 8 bases and J by 2 bases, leaving 12 bases between them. The germline V gene encodes CDR1 MNHEY and CDR2 SMNVEV (reference sequence). The CDR3 extends over 13 amino acids. The CDR3: CASWTGFNTEAFF. CDR3 nucleotides: TGTGCCAGCTGGACGGGATTTAACACTGAAGCTTTCTTT.